What follows describes a single TCR beta chain. Its antigen is unidentified. The read finishes 3 residues shy of the CDR3 end, and the germline J gene is used to complete it. The sample comes from a study of T cell clonality in common variable immunodeficiency. The study, taken as a whole, reports: CVID patient heterogeneity limited repertoire-clinical complication correlations. Shared TCRbeta clones were fewer between CVID subjects than controls. Reportedly, TCR beta sequences from common variable immunodeficiency showed fewer deletions and N-nucleotide insertions. Authors noted CVID clonality's cause needs subpopulation repertoire sequencing.

TCRdb keeps only in-frame clones here, not all; method: immunoSEQ multiplex PCR. The sample shows about 33,000 clones, no singletons; the ten largest hold 5.5% to 7%. Blood samples were heparinized, roughly 5 to 8 ml per donor. The CDR3 length is 21 residues. Germline V gene data show CDR1 as KGHSH and CDR2 as LQKENI. The sequence came from a human donor with common variable immunodeficiency. The sequencing input was peripheral blood mononuclear cells. The chain has TRBV18 and TRBJ2-4; D might be TRBD2 (7 bases). CDR3 region: CASSPTPGGGRTPGGGKLQYF. The covered CDR3 bases are TGTGCCAGCTCACCGACCCCAGGTGGGGGGCGAACACCTGGGGGGGGAAAACTT.